Listed below are T cell receptor beta chains from one sample, sequenced in a study of PD-1 blockade in classical Hodgkin lymphoma. TCRdb keeps only in-frame clones here, not all; method: immunoSEQ multiplex PCR. The profile shows 110,000 or so clones, approximately 89% of them singletons. Material: peripheral blood mononuclear cells (PBMCs), obtained before the fourth cycle of nivolumab. The receptors shown here come from a human donor with classical Hodgkin lymphoma. Both conserved end residues are part of each CDR3. D genes are given only for firm matches. Rows give clone size only sometimes, using once, few, many, or a class for an expanded clone.

j_gene: TRBJ1-1; v_gene: TRBV4-2; abundance: -; len: 15; d_gene: -; CDR3aa: CASSQDAGVLTEAFF; CDR3nt: TGTGCCAGCAGCCAAGATGCAGGTGTTCTTACTGAAGCTTTCTTT
j_gene: TRBJ2-1; v_gene: TRBV11-3; abundance: -; len: 17; d_gene: TRBD2; CDR3aa: CASSLGLAGSRINEQFF; CDR3nt: TGTGCCAGCAGCTTAGGGCTAGCGGGAAGTAGGATCAATGAGCAGTTCTTC
j_gene: TRBJ1-4; v_gene: TRBV30; abundance: -; len: 13; d_gene: -; CDR3aa: CAWTRQGYEKLFF; CDR3nt: TGTGCCTGGACTCGGCAGGGTTACGAAAAACTGTTTTTT
j_gene: TRBJ2-7; v_gene: TRBV19; abundance: -; len: 13; d_gene: -; CDR3aa: CASSTVWGYEQYF; CDR3nt: TGTGCCAGTTCGACAGTTTGGGGCTACGAGCAGTACTTC
j_gene: TRBJ1-1; v_gene: TRBV6-6; abundance: -; len: 14; d_gene: TRBD1; CDR3aa: CASSYSNPQGRSFF; CDR3nt: TGTGCCAGCAGTTACTCGAACCCACAGGGGCGATCTTTCTTT
j_gene: TRBJ2-1; v_gene: TRBV4-1; abundance: -; len: 15; d_gene: TRBD1; CDR3aa: CASSQGRGLSNEQFF; CDR3nt: TGCGCCAGCAGCCAAGGCAGGGGGCTGAGCAATGAGCAGTTCTTC
j_gene: TRBJ2-5; v_gene: TRBV5-6; abundance: once; len: 16; d_gene: -; CDR3aa: CASSLDVWTNPGTQYF; CDR3nt: TGTGCCAGCAGCTTGGATGTCTGGACAAATCCGGGGACCCAGTACTTC
j_gene: TRBJ1-1; v_gene: TRBV19; abundance: once; len: 15; d_gene: TRBD1; CDR3aa: CASSPRTGGSTEAFF; CDR3nt: TGTGCCAGTAGTCCCCGGACAGGCGGGAGCACTGAAGCTTTCTTT
j_gene: TRBJ1-5; v_gene: TRBV4-1; abundance: once; len: 14; d_gene: -; CDR3aa: CASSFWQGGQPQHF; CDR3nt: TGCGCCAGCAGTTTTTGGCAGGGCGGTCAGCCCCAGCATTTT
j_gene: TRBJ2-7; v_gene: TRBV19; abundance: -; len: 14; d_gene: TRBD2; CDR3aa: CASSSGTRGREQYF; CDR3nt: TGTGCCAGTAGTTCCGGGACTAGGGGTCGCGAGCAGTACTTC
j_gene: TRBJ1-1; v_gene: TRBV7-2; abundance: -; len: 14; d_gene: -; CDR3aa: CASSPYTANTEAFF; CDR3nt: TGTGCCAGCAGCCCATACACAGCTAACACTGAAGCTTTCTTT
j_gene: TRBJ1-3; v_gene: TRBV2; abundance: few; len: 15; d_gene: -; CDR3aa: CASTEQTFSGNTIYF; CDR3nt: TGTGCCAGCACAGAACAGACCTTCTCTGGAAACACCATATATTTT
j_gene: TRBJ2-1; v_gene: TRBV23-1; abundance: -; len: 20; d_gene: TRBD2; CDR3aa: CASSQYNNGTSGRSDNEQFF; CDR3nt: TGCGCCAGCAGTCAATACAACAACGGGACTAGCGGGAGGTCCGACAATGAGCAGTTCTTC
j_gene: TRBJ2-1; v_gene: TRBV5-1; abundance: -; len: 17; d_gene: TRBD2; CDR3aa: CASSWGPGTSGRDEQFF; CDR3nt: TGCGCCAGCAGCTGGGGCCCCGGGACTAGCGGGAGGGATGAGCAGTTCTTC
j_gene: TRBJ1-1; v_gene: TRBV28; abundance: -; len: 12; d_gene: -; CDR3aa: CASTENRVEAFF; CDR3nt: TGTGCCAGCACCGAGAACAGGGTTGAAGCTTTCTTT
j_gene: TRBJ1-1; v_gene: TRBV19; abundance: -; len: 14; d_gene: -; CDR3aa: CASRTQTGVPEAFF; CDR3nt: TGTGCCAGTAGGACCCAGACAGGAGTCCCTGAAGCTTTCTTT
j_gene: TRBJ1-4; v_gene: TRBV30; abundance: -; len: 15; d_gene: -; CDR3aa: CAWSVTKGRSEKLFF; CDR3nt: TGTGCCTGGAGTGTAACGAAGGGCAGAAGCGAAAAACTGTTTTTT
j_gene: TRBJ2-7; v_gene: TRBV28; abundance: -; len: 16; d_gene: TRBD1; CDR3aa: CASSSVHGDRRYEQYF; CDR3nt: TGTGCCAGCAGTTCAGTTCATGGGGACAGGAGATACGAGCAGTACTTC
j_gene: TRBJ1-2; v_gene: TRBV5-1; abundance: -; len: 16; d_gene: TRBD1; CDR3aa: CASSSTGGNPNYGYTF; CDR3nt: TGCGCCAGCAGCTCGACAGGGGGCAATCCTAACTATGGCTACACCTTC
j_gene: TRBJ1-4; v_gene: TRBV29-1; abundance: medium-sized; len: 14; d_gene: -; CDR3aa: CSVALGGTNEKLFF; CDR3nt: TGCAGCGTCGCACTGGGGGGTACTAATGAAAAACTGTTTTTT
j_gene: TRBJ2-1; v_gene: TRBV2; abundance: -; len: 15; d_gene: TRBD2; CDR3aa: CASSDKTSGSNEQFF; CDR3nt: TGTGCCAGCAGTGACAAGACTAGCGGGAGTAATGAGCAGTTCTTC
j_gene: TRBJ2-7; v_gene: TRBV30; abundance: few; len: 13; d_gene: -; CDR3aa: CACDGRIPYEQYF; CDR3nt: TGTGCCTGTGATGGACGCATACCCTACGAGCAGTACTTC
j_gene: TRBJ2-1; v_gene: TRBV11-2; abundance: once; len: 15; d_gene: -; CDR3aa: CASSWRGSSYNEQFF; CDR3nt: TGTGCCAGCAGTTGGAGGGGAAGCTCCTACAATGAGCAGTTCTTC
j_gene: TRBJ1-3; v_gene: TRBV11-2; abundance: -; len: 14; d_gene: -; CDR3aa: CASSLLSSGNTIYF; CDR3nt: TGTGCCAGCAGCTTACTAAGTTCTGGAAACACCATATATTTT
j_gene: TRBJ1-1; v_gene: TRBV19; abundance: -; len: 15; d_gene: TRBD1; CDR3aa: CASSIGRDSSTGAFF; CDR3nt: TGTGCCAGTAGTATAGGTCGGGACAGTTCCACTGGGGCTTTCTTT
j_gene: TRBJ2-7; v_gene: TRBV28; abundance: -; len: 11; d_gene: -; CDR3aa: CASGQTLAQYF; CDR3nt: TGTGCCAGCGGTCAGACCCTAGCGCAGTACTTC
j_gene: TRBJ2-1; v_gene: TRBV29-1; abundance: -; len: 15; d_gene: TRBD1; CDR3aa: CSVEHSGTGVNEQFF; CDR3nt: TGCAGCGTTGAACACTCCGGGACAGGGGTCAATGAGCAGTTCTTC
j_gene: TRBJ1-1; v_gene: TRBV4-2; abundance: few; len: 16; d_gene: TRBD1; CDR3aa: CASSQSDRDGRTEAFF; CDR3nt: TGTGCCAGCAGCCAAAGCGACAGGGACGGTCGCACTGAAGCTTTCTTT
j_gene: TRBJ2-6; v_gene: TRBV6-1; abundance: -; len: 15; d_gene: TRBD1; CDR3aa: CASSARQGTNGVLTF; CDR3nt: TGTGCCAGCAGTGCTAGACAGGGGACAAACGGCGTCCTGACTTTC
j_gene: TRBJ1-1; v_gene: TRBV2; abundance: -; len: 15; d_gene: TRBD1; CDR3aa: CASRAETGKYTEAFF; CDR3nt: TGTGCCAGCAGGGCGGAGACAGGGAAGTACACTGAAGCTTTCTTT
j_gene: TRBJ2-7; v_gene: TRBV13; abundance: -; len: 21; d_gene: TRBD2; CDR3aa: CASSSNTPGLAGGWGSYEQYF; CDR3nt: TGTGCCAGCAGCTCTAACACACCGGGACTAGCGGGAGGCTGGGGATCCTACGAGCAGTACTTC
j_gene: TRBJ2-7; v_gene: TRBV10-3; abundance: -; len: 15; d_gene: -; CDR3aa: CAISSTGDSSYEQYF; CDR3nt: TGTGCCATCAGCTCAACCGGAGACAGCTCCTACGAGCAGTACTTC
j_gene: TRBJ1-5; v_gene: TRBV27; abundance: -; len: 13; d_gene: -; CDR3aa: CASSLQGNQPQHF; CDR3nt: TGTGCCAGCAGCCTCCAAGGGAACCAGCCCCAGCATTTT
j_gene: TRBJ1-1; v_gene: TRBV19; abundance: once; len: 14; d_gene: -; CDR3aa: CASRNFRDGTEAFF; CDR3nt: TGTGCCAGTAGGAACTTCAGGGACGGCACTGAAGCTTTCTTT
j_gene: TRBJ2-5; v_gene: TRBV5-8; abundance: -; len: 15; d_gene: -; CDR3aa: CASSLTRPKQETQYF; CDR3nt: TGTGCCAGCAGCTTGACCAGACCGAAACAAGAGACCCAGTACTTC
j_gene: TRBJ2-2; v_gene: TRBV7-9; abundance: -; len: 18; d_gene: TRBD2; CDR3aa: CASSLEGGLALNTGELFF; CDR3nt: TGTGCCAGCAGCTTAGAGGGGGGACTAGCGCTGAACACCGGGGAGCTGTTTTTT
j_gene: TRBJ2-4; v_gene: TRBV15; abundance: -; len: 13; d_gene: -; CDR3aa: CATSYQGRNIQYF; CDR3nt: TGTGCCACCAGCTATCAGGGACGAAACATTCAGTACTTC
j_gene: TRBJ1-2; v_gene: TRBV5-4; abundance: -; len: 14; d_gene: -; CDR3aa: CASSLPPFLDGYTF; CDR3nt: TGTGCCAGCAGCTTGCCCCCATTTCTCGATGGCTACACCTTC
j_gene: TRBJ1-2; v_gene: TRBV7-2; abundance: -; len: 14; d_gene: -; CDR3aa: CASSPRVSQGGYTF; CDR3nt: TGTGCCAGCAGCCCCCGGGTAAGCCAGGGCGGCTACACCTTC
j_gene: TRBJ1-1; v_gene: TRBV30; abundance: -; len: 13; d_gene: -; CDR3aa: CAWSVLAYTEAFF; CDR3nt: TGTGCCTGGAGTGTGCTAGCGTACACTGAAGCTTTCTTT
j_gene: TRBJ2-3; v_gene: TRBV14; abundance: -; len: 17; d_gene: TRBD2; CDR3aa: CASSPHAGGGSTDTQYF; CDR3nt: TGTGCCAGCAGCCCTCACGCCGGGGGGGGTAGCACAGATACGCAGTATTTT
j_gene: TRBJ1-2; v_gene: TRBV18; abundance: -; len: 14; d_gene: -; CDR3aa: CASSPRSDDYGYTF; CDR3nt: TGTGCCAGCTCACCTCGGTCAGATGACTATGGCTACACCTTC
j_gene: TRBJ2-3; v_gene: TRBV29-1; abundance: -; len: 13; d_gene: TRBD1; CDR3aa: CSGDRADTDTQYF; CDR3nt: TGCAGCGGGGACAGGGCCGACACAGATACGCAGTATTTT
j_gene: TRBJ2-1; v_gene: TRBV2; abundance: -; len: 14; d_gene: TRBD1; CDR3aa: CASGGQGSYNEQFF; CDR3nt: TGTGCCAGCGGGGGACAGGGCTCCTACAATGAGCAGTTCTTC
j_gene: TRBJ2-7; v_gene: TRBV2; abundance: -; len: 16; d_gene: -; CDR3aa: CASSPQGLADSYEQYF; CDR3nt: TGTGCCAGCAGCCCCCAGGGGCTAGCGGACTCCTACGAGCAGTACTTC
j_gene: TRBJ1-2; v_gene: TRBV30; abundance: -; len: 13; d_gene: -; CDR3aa: CAWSVGDGLSETF; CDR3nt: TGTGCCTGGAGTGTAGGGGACGGACTCTCTGAAACCTTC
j_gene: TRBJ2-3; v_gene: TRBV10-3; abundance: -; len: 16; d_gene: TRBD2; CDR3aa: CAISESTSGSTDTQYF; CDR3nt: TGTGCCATCAGTGAGTCGACTAGCGGCAGCACAGATACGCAGTATTTT
j_gene: TRBJ2-3; v_gene: TRBV19; abundance: -; len: 19; d_gene: TRBD2; CDR3aa: CASTPGRTSGRVSTDTQYF; CDR3nt: TGTGCCAGTACCCCGGGGAGGACTAGCGGGAGGGTAAGCACAGATACGCAGTATTTT
j_gene: TRBJ1-3; v_gene: TRBV18; abundance: -; len: 16; d_gene: -; CDR3aa: CASSPNNIGSGNTIYF; CDR3nt: TGTGCCAGCTCACCTAATAATATTGGGTCTGGAAACACCATATATTTT
j_gene: TRBJ2-7; v_gene: TRBV5-4; abundance: once; len: 15; d_gene: -; CDR3aa: CASSLRSGSLYEQYF; CDR3nt: TGTGCCAGCAGCTTGCGCAGCGGGTCCCTCTACGAGCAGTACTTC
j_gene: TRBJ1-1; v_gene: TRBV6-5; abundance: -; len: 15; d_gene: -; CDR3aa: CASSQSLVGDTEAFF; CDR3nt: TGTGCCAGCAGTCAATCCTTAGTAGGGGACACTGAAGCTTTCTTT
j_gene: TRBJ2-2; v_gene: TRBV11-3; abundance: -; len: 14; d_gene: -; CDR3aa: CASSGGRGTGELFF; CDR3nt: TGTGCCAGCAGCGGGGGCCGGGGCACCGGGGAGCTGTTTTTT
j_gene: TRBJ1-5; v_gene: TRBV7-2; abundance: -; len: 15; d_gene: TRBD1; CDR3aa: CASSLDRVPNQPQHF; CDR3nt: TGTGCCAGCAGCTTGGACAGGGTCCCCAATCAGCCCCAGCATTTT
j_gene: TRBJ2-7; v_gene: TRBV28; abundance: -; len: 13; d_gene: -; CDR3aa: CASSFEVTYEQYF; CDR3nt: TGTGCCAGCAGTTTTGAGGTAACCTACGAGCAGTACTTC
j_gene: TRBJ2-1; v_gene: TRBV4-1; abundance: -; len: 16; d_gene: -; CDR3aa: CASSQGLDPSYNEQFF; CDR3nt: TGCGCCAGCAGCCAAGGACTAGATCCCTCCTACAATGAGCAGTTCTTC
j_gene: TRBJ2-2; v_gene: TRBV19; abundance: -; len: 16; d_gene: TRBD1; CDR3aa: CASSWGQGTNTGELFF; CDR3nt: TGTGCCAGTAGTTGGGGACAGGGGACGAACACCGGGGAGCTGTTTTTT
j_gene: TRBJ2-5; v_gene: TRBV4-3; abundance: -; len: 14; d_gene: -; CDR3aa: CASSHSGYQETQYF; CDR3nt: TGCGCCAGCAGCCACTCGGGGTACCAAGAGACCCAGTACTTC
j_gene: TRBJ2-7; v_gene: TRBV5-8; abundance: -; len: 12; d_gene: -; CDR3aa: CASSLRPGEQYF; CDR3nt: TGTGCCAGCAGCTTGCGGCCAGGCGAGCAGTACTTC